Following are 2 T cell receptor beta chains from one sample sequenced in a study of T cell changes during pregnancy in multiple sclerosis. TCRdb's copy holds only in-frame clones and misses some; the assay was immunoSEQ multiplex PCR. Of around 70,000 clones detected, about 90% appear once; the ten largest clones hold 0.29%. Sequencing was performed on CD4+ T cells from peripheral blood mononuclear cells, taken after pregnancy. These receptors all come from a female donor with multiple sclerosis, enrolled in a pregnancy study.

The chain employs TRBV10-3 and TRBJ1-5; TRBD1 is a possible D gene (5 bases). From germline, CDR1 is ENHRY and CDR2 SYGVKD. CDR3 length equals 15 residues. The V end was cut by 11 bases, the J end by 0 bases, with 17 bases between. CDR3 sequence reads: CASRGVDSSNQPQHF. CDR3 nucleotides: TGTGCCTCCCGAGGTGTCGACAGTAGCAATCAGCCCCAGCATTTT.

The chain recombines TRBV7-2 with TRBJ1-2; 8 bases line up with TRBD1. Germline assignment: CDR1 SGHTA and CDR2 FQGNSA. V trimming: 7 bases; J trimming: 0 bases; junction bases outside the gene matches: 7. The CDR3 has 15 amino acids. CDR3 nucleotide sequence: TGTGCCAGCAAGACGGGACAGGTGACTAACTATGGCTACACCTTC. It codes for CASKTGQVTNYGYTF.